These 24 T cell receptor beta chains originate from one sample sequenced in a study of regulatory T cells in long-lasting Graves disease. HTBI primers from iRepertoire and Arm-PCR of CDR3 regions yielded the TCR beta libraries. Via MiXCR, TCRdb re-called the multiplex PCR reads, giving one row per CDR3 protein. The sample includes 350,000 to 550,000 distinct CDR3 sequences, roughly 15% of them seen just once. Documented time point: newly diagnosed GD, antithyroid drugs for less than 3 months. PBMC-extracted RNA yielded the TCR library. This same sample was also part of a study on T cells in Graves' hyperthyroidism and ophthalmopathy.

Sequencing used peripheral blood mononuclear cells (PBMCs), obtained at new diagnosis, from a patient treated with antithyroid drugs. Every receptor here comes from a woman aged 50 to 60 with Graves disease.

This clonotype was picked up many times. The genes are TRBV6-2 or TRBV6-3 and TRBJ1-1; D not resolved. Germline values: CDR1 MNHEY, CDR2 SVGEGT. The CDR3 is 13 residues long. V lost 6 bases and J 0 bases, leaving 8 bases between the germline ends. The CDR3 reads CASSYDLNTEAFF. The DNA for the CDR3 is TGTGCCAGCAGCTATGACCTGAACACTGAAGCTTTCTTT.

This clonotype was recorded at least ten times. The chain carries TRBV29-1 and TRBJ1-4; D may be TRBD1 (5 bases). V was clipped by 6 bases and J by 4 bases, with 21 bases between them. The CDR3 is 16 amino acids. Germline V gives CDR1 SQVTM, CDR2 ANQGSEA. The CDR3 here is CSVYRDHGELNEKLFF. DNA for the CDR3: TGCAGCGTCTACCGGGACCACGGGGAACTTAATGAAAAACTGTTTTTT. Variable domain in full (rest from reference TRBV29-1 and TRBJ1-4): SAVISQKPSRDICQRGTSLTIQCQVDSQVTMMFWYRQQPGQSLTLIATANQGSEATYESGFVIDKFPISRPNLTFSTLTVSNMSPEDSSIYLCSVYRDHGELNEKLFFGSGTQLSVL.

The rearrangement uses TRBV4-1 and TRBJ2-5; TRBD2 aligns across 8 bases. V lost 0 bases and J lost 5; bases outside the gene matches: 5. Per germline, CDR1 MGHRA and CDR2 YSYEKL. This CDR3 spans 15 amino acids. This CDR3 reads CASSQDRTSWETQYF. Written as DNA, the CDR3 is TGCGCCAGCAGCCAAGATCGGACTAGCTGGGAGACCCAGTACTTC.

Ten or more counts support this clonotype. The conserved phenylalanine or tryptophan is not found at the CDR3 terminus, so this likely reflects a read error. This sequence joins TRBV28 and TRBJ1-6; D unresolved. The CDR3 has 14 amino acids. The germline V and J ends were trimmed by 5 bases and 10 bases, with 15 bases remaining between them. In germline, CDR1 is MDHEN, CDR2 SYDVKM. The CDR3 DNA reads TGTGCCAGCAGTCCCCGCCTCGGGCGGTCACCCCTCCACCTT. It is translated as CASSPRLGRSPLHL.

In its sample, this clonotype was seen many times. The chain has TRBV30 and TRBJ2-5, with TRBD2 as a possible D gene (5 bases). Per germline, CDR1 GTSNPN and CDR2 SVGIG (reference sequence). Between the trimmed V and J ends, which lost 0 bases and 1 base, there was a span of 12 bases. The CDR3 loop spans 15 amino acids. For the CDR3, the DNA is TGTGCCTGGAGTGTACTCCCGGGAACCCAAGAGACCCAGTACTTC. Translating it yields CAWSVLPGTQETQYF.

CDR3 sequence reads: CSASIRTGLNTEAFF. DNA for the CDR3: TGCAGTGCTAGTATCCGGACAGGGCTGAACACTGAAGCTTTCTTT. J is TRBJ1-1 and V is TRBV20-1; 8 bases map to TRBD1. Germline assignment: CDR1 DFQATT and CDR2 SNEGSKA (reference sequence). The CDR3 spans 15 residues. The ends lost 3 bases at V and 0 bases at J; junction bases unmatched: 6.

The chain couples TRBV30 to TRBJ2-2, with D hard to call. The germline V gene encodes CDR1 GTSNPN and CDR2 SVGIG (reference sequence). With 3 bases removed from V and 3 bases from J, the gap between germline ends came to 11 bases. This CDR3 is 14 amino acids long. The CDR3: CAWRTVADTGELFF. CDR3 sequence (DNA): TGTGCCTGGAGGACGGTTGCGGACACCGGGGAGCTGTTTTTT. The full variable domain, completed using reference TRBV30 and TRBJ2-2, is SQTIHQWPATLVQPVGSPLSLECTVEGTSNPNLYWYRQAAGRGLQLLFYSVGIGQISSEVPQNLSASRPQDRQFILSSKKLLLSDSGFYLCAWRTVADTGELFFGEGSRLTVL.

This clonotype showed up many times. The rearrangement links TRBV12-3 or TRBV12-4 to TRBJ1-5; D not resolved. The CDR3 runs to 12 residues. V was trimmed by 8 bases and J by 5 bases, leaving 10 bases between them. The CDR3 is CASRGTDQPQHF. The CDR3 DNA is TGTGCCAGCCGCGGTACCGATCAGCCCCAGCATTTT.

Many counts were recorded for this clonotype. The V call is TRBV28, the J call TRBJ1-4, with 8 positions matching TRBD1. This CDR3 is built from 15 residues. The germline V gene encodes CDR1 MDHEN and CDR2 SYDVKM. V lost 4 bases, J lost 8 bases, and 9 bases stayed unmatched. The CDR3 nucleotides are TGTGCCAGCAGTTCCTCAGGGGGCGTCGGGGAAAAACTGTTTTTT. Its translation is CASSSSGGVGEKLFF.

This clonotype was recorded many times. J is TRBJ2-5 and V is TRBV6-1, with D possibly TRBD2 on 5 matching bases. Germline-derived CDR1 and CDR2 are MNHNS and SASEGT. Trimming took off 10 bases at V and 5 bases at J, with 17 bases between the two ends. The CDR3 sequence is 13 residues long. CDR3 coding DNA: TGTGCCACCCGCCAATCTTCGGGGGAGACCCAGTACTTC. This sequence encodes CATRQSSGETQYF.

This chain links TRBV25-1 with TRBJ2-2, with 9 bases identical to TRBD2. Germline V gene data show CDR1 as MGHDK and CDR2 as SYGVNS. The V gene end was trimmed by 8 bases and the J gene end by 4 bases; junction bases not matched to a gene: 8. The CDR3 loop spans 15 amino acids. This CDR3 reads CASFGRGRATGELFF. DNA for the CDR3: TGTGCCAGCTTTGGACGCGGGAGGGCCACCGGGGAGCTGTTTTTT.

This clonotype was picked up many times. This chain links TRBV27 with TRBJ1-5, with D perhaps TRBD1 (5 bases). The germline V gene encodes CDR1 MNHEY and CDR2 SMNVEV (reference sequence). The V and J ends lost 5 bases and 5 bases respectively, with 16 bases between them. The CDR3 is made up of 15 amino acids. The CDR3 spells CASSPGTSADQPQHF. The CDR3, as DNA: TGTGCCAGCAGTCCGGGGACGTCGGCAGATCAGCCCCAGCATTTT.

A remark on this clonotype: The CDR3 does not end in the conserved phenylalanine or tryptophan, so this is likely a read error. This chain uses TRBV7-9 with TRBJ1-1; D not certain. V was shortened by 5 bases and J by 0 bases, with 10 bases between the two germline ends. Per the germline V gene, CDR1 is SEHNR and CDR2 is FQNEAQ (reference sequence). The CDR3 is 14 amino acids. CDR3 nucleotide sequence: TGTGCCAGCAGCGATACTAGGGTGAACACTGAAGCTTTCCTT. Its protein product is CASSDTRVNTEAFL.

There are many counts of this clonotype. The chain combines TRBV2 with TRBJ1-6, with a possible D match to TRBD1 (5 bases). CDR1 is SNHLY and CDR2 is FYNNEI in the germline V gene. The CDR3 is made up of 15 amino acids. With 4 bases removed from V and 10 bases from J, the gap between germline ends came to 17 bases. Here the CDR3 reads CASSVGQGVRSPLHF. CDR3 DNA sequence: TGTGCCAGCAGTGTAGGGCAGGGAGTAAGATCACCCCTCCACTTT.

This clonotype was seen at least ten times. The gene calls are TRBV2 and TRBJ2-7, with 9 bases identical to TRBD2. The junction had 8 bases not matched to a gene; V was cut back by 5 bases and J by 3 bases. The CDR3 runs 15 residues. Looked up from germline, CDR1 is SNHLY and CDR2 is FYNNEI. CDR3: CASSFSGGEIYEQYF. The DNA for the CDR3 is TGTGCCAGCAGTTTTAGCGGGGGCGAGATCTACGAGCAGTACTTC.

There are many counts of this clonotype. The J gene is TRBJ2-7, the V gene TRBV6-5; D remains unclear. V lost 2 bases, J lost 4 bases, and 9 bases lay in between. CDR1 MNHEY and CDR2 SVGAGI come from the germline V gene. The CDR3 sequence is 13 residues long. CDR3 amino acids: CASSYKQFYEQYF. CDR3 in DNA: TGTGCCAGCAGTTACAAACAGTTTTACGAGCAGTACTTC.

There are many counts of this clonotype. The rearrangement joins TRBV13 to TRBJ2-3; no firm D call. This CDR3 spans 14 amino acids. Between the trimmed V and J ends, which lost 0 bases and 2 bases, there was a span of 6 bases. Germline V CDR1 and CDR2: PRHDT, FYEKMQ (reference sequence). The chain's CDR3 is CASSLGHATDTQYF. The CDR3 nucleotides read TGTGCCAGCAGCTTAGGGCATGCCACAGATACGCAGTATTTT.

This clonotype was observed at least ten times. The J gene is TRBJ2-3, the V gene TRBV7-2; 7 bases are shared with TRBD2. V trimming: 3 bases; J trimming: 3 bases; junction bases outside the gene matches: 12. The CDR3 covers 17 residues. Germline V gene sequence: CDR1 SGHTA, CDR2 FQGNSA. The CDR3 loop is CASSFWAGSGMTDTQYF. The CDR3 region has the DNA TGTGCCAGCAGCTTTTGGGCGGGGAGCGGGATGACAGATACGCAGTATTTT.

A word on this clonotype: A far more abundant clone sits one base away, making this likely a read error. This chain joins TRBV7-2 and TRBJ2-7, with 9 bases that match TRBD2. The V gene's germline CDR1 is SGHTA and CDR2 FQGNSA. The CDR3 consists of 16 residues. CDR3: CVSSTPSREGVYEQYF. In DNA form, the CDR3 reads TGTGTCAGCAGCACCCCTTCGCGGGAGGGGGTTTACGAGCAGTACTTC.

The rearrangement links TRBV18 to TRBJ2-1; 7 bases match TRBD2. The CDR3 spans 16 residues. Per germline, CDR1 KGHSH and CDR2 LQKENI. V lost 0 bases and J lost 5; bases outside the gene matches: 7. Here the CDR3 reads CASSPPFAGEDNEQFF. DNA for the CDR3: TGTGCCAGCTCACCACCGTTTGCGGGAGAGGACAATGAGCAGTTCTTC.

The chain joins TRBV5-1 to TRBJ2-3, with 7 bases aligning to TRBD1. Trimming removed 4 bases from V and 2 bases from J; junction bases left unmatched: 7. This CDR3 spans 15 amino acids. CDR1 is SGHRS and CDR2 is YFSETQ in the germline V gene. DNA of the CDR3: TGCGCCAGCAGCCCAGGACAGGCGCCCACAGATACGCAGTATTTT. Translated: CASSPGQAPTDTQYF.

CDR3 in amino acids: CASSPSTGTTYEQYF. The CDR3 DNA follows: TGTGCCAGCAGCCCGTCGACAGGGACCACCTACGAGCAGTACTTC. The V call is TRBV3-1, the J call TRBJ2-7; 7 bases are shared with TRBD1. Germline V CDR1 and CDR2: LGHDT, YNNKEL (reference sequence). The CDR3 runs 15 residues. J lost 2 bases, V lost 4 bases, and 8 bases had no gene match.

This clonotype was seen a few times. The chain recombines TRBV27 with TRBJ2-4, with TRBD1 as a possible D gene (6 bases). The V and J ends lost 3 bases and 8 bases respectively, with 11 bases between them. Germline V lookup: CDR1 MNHEY, CDR2 SMNVEV (reference sequence). The CDR3 runs 13 residues. CDR3 protein: CASSFRDKDIQYF. The CDR3 region has the DNA TGTGCCAGCAGTTTCCGGGACAAGGACATTCAGTACTTC.

This clonotype has at least ten counts. The chain recombines TRBV6-1 with TRBJ2-6, with no clear D. Trimming removed 4 bases at V and 0 bases at J, with 7 bases between. The CDR3 contains 15 residues. The V gene's germline CDR1 is MNHNS and CDR2 SASEGT. In DNA, the CDR3 is TGTGCCAGCAGTGGTTCGAGCTCTGGGGCCAACGTCCTGACTTTC. Amino acids: CASSGSSSGANVLTF.